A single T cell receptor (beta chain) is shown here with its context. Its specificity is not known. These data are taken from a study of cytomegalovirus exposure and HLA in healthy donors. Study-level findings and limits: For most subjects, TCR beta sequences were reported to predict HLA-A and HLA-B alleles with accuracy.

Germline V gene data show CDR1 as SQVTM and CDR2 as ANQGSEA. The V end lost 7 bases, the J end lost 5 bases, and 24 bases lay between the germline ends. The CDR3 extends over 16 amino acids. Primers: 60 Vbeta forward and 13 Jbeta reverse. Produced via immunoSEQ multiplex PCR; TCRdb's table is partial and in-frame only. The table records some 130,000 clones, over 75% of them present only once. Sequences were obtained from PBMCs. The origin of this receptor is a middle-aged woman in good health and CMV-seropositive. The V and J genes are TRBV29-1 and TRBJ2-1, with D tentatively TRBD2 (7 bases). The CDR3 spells CSGAPIGGGANNEQFF. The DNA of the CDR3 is TGCAGCGGTGCCCCTATCGGTGGGGGGGCGAACAATGAGCAGTTCTTC.